The entry below describes one TCR beta chain. This sample is part of a study of blood T cell repertoires in COVID-19. Study background: The United States, Italy and Spain were the sources of the acute and convalescent COVID-19 samples. PBMCs, B-cell-depleted T cells, or T cells were the source of the cDNA or gDNA that made up the material.

As processed by the authors: From reference gene primer amplification, estimates of nucleated cell counts were derived. Here immunoSEQ multiplex PCR was the method, and the copy in TCRdb shows in-frame clones only, minus some. Clone size and V and J calls were adopted from that table, with D and trimming inferred from the DNA. This sample has roughly 250,000 clones, with roughly nine tenths found just once. Germline trimming cut 4 bases from V and 4 bases from J; bases unmatched to any gene: 8. The CDR3 covers 15 residues. From germline, CDR1 is SGHRS and CDR2 YFSETQ. Sequenced material: peripheral blood. The sequence was obtained from a man aged 35-49 years who had recovered from COVID-19. V gene TRBV5-1 combines with J gene TRBJ2-5; TRBD2 matches 9 bases. The CDR3 sequence is CASSSGGTSRETQYF. The CDR3 DNA reads as TGCGCCAGCAGCAGCGGGGGGACTAGCCGAGAGACCCAGTACTTC.